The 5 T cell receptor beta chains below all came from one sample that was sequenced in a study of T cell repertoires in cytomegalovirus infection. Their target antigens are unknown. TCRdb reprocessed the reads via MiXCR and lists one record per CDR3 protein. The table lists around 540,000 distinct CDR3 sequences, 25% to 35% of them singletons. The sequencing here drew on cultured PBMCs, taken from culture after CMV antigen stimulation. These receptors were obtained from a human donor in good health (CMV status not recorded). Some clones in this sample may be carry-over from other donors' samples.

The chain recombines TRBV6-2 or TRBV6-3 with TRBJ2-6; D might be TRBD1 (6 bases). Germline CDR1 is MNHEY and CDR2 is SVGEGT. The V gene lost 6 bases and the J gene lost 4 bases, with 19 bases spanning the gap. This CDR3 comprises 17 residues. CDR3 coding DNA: TGTGCCAGCAGCGACAGGTCAGGGGCGGGCGGGGCCAACGTCCTGACTTTC. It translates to CASSDRSGAGGANVLTF.

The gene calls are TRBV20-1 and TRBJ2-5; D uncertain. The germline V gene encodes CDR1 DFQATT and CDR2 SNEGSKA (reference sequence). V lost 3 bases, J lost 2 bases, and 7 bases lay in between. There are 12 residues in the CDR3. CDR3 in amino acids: CSASGLQETQYF. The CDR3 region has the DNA TGCAGTGCTAGCGGGTTACAAGAGACCCAGTACTTC.

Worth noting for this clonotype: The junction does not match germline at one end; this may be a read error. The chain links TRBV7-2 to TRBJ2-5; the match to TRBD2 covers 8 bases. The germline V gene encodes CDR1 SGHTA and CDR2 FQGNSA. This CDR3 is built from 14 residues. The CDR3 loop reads CASGLGTRSETQYF. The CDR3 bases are TGTGCCAGCGGCTTAGGGACTAGGTCCGAGACCCAGTACTTC.

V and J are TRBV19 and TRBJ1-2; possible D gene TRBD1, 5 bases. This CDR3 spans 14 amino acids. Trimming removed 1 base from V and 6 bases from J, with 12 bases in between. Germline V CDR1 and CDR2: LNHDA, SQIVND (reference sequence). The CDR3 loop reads CASSIAQGSNGYTF. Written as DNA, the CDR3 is TGTGCCAGTAGTATAGCCCAGGGATCGAATGGCTACACCTTC.

The CDR3 loop reads CASSDSYTGELFF. CDR3 in DNA: TGTGCCTCGTCGGACAGTTACACCGGGGAGCTGTTTTTT. The chain joins TRBV24-1 to TRBJ2-2; D is perhaps TRBD1 (6 bases). V was clipped by 12 bases and J by 3 bases, with 13 bases between them. CDR1 is KGHDR, CDR2 SFDVKD, per germline. The CDR3 extends over 13 amino acids.